The clone carrying this TCR beta chain is a singleton in its sample. This specimen belongs to a study of blood T cell repertoires in COVID-19. Study-wide context: Some COVID-19 samples were acute and others convalescent; all came from the United States, Italy and Spain. From T cells, B-cell-depleted T cells, or PBMCs came the material, which was cDNA or gDNA.

Trimming shortened V by 1 base and J by 5 bases, and 5 bases separated the two germline ends. This CDR3 is 12 amino acids long. Germline V gives CDR1 SGHAT, CDR2 FQDESV (reference sequence). Per the original methods: Estimated nucleated cell counts came from reference gene primer amplification. Data came from immunoSEQ multiplex PCR; TCRdb stores just in-frame clones and leaves some out. V and J calls and clone size are as listed in that table; D and trimming were resolved from the DNA. Here the sample spans 250,000 to 300,000 clones, approximately 89% being singletons. V and J are TRBV11-1 and TRBJ2-5, with D unclear. This clonotype was obtained from a young woman who had recovered from COVID-19. Sequenced sample: peripheral blood. CDR3 sequence: CASSLGAETQYF. In DNA, the CDR3 is TGTGCCAGCAGCTTAGGCGCGGAGACCCAGTACTTC.